Here is one TCR beta chain with its context. The protocol was immunoSEQ multiplex PCR, while the TCRdb copy is restricted to in-frame clones and leaves out a portion. The sample holds some 170,000 clones, more than 85% seen once. These data originate in a study of T cell responses to AZD1222 COVID-19 vaccine. This CDR3 contains 14 residues. With 3 bases clipped from V and 5 bases from J, the junction kept 2 bases outside the gene matches. Germline V gene data show CDR1 as KGHSH and CDR2 as LQKENI. The J gene is TRBJ1-2, the V gene TRBV18; TRBD1 agrees at 11 bases. The starting material was peripheral blood, obtained on day 0 of AZD1222 vaccination. The TCR sequence derives from an adult in good health. The CDR3 protein is CASSPGQGEYGYTF. CDR3 DNA sequence: TGTGCCAGCTCACCGGGACAGGGGGAGTATGGCTACACCTTC.